This T cell receptor beta chain comes out of a study of control samples from healthy donors and cancer patients. V was shortened by 7 bases and J by 0 bases, with 9 bases between the two germline ends. Germline loops: CDR1 SNHLY, CDR2 FYNNEI. The CDR3 length is 13 residues. This table comes from immunoSEQ multiplex PCR, and its TCRdb copy is limited to in-frame clones, with some not included. This sample carries roughly 84,000 clones, 75% to 95% of them seen once, and the ten largest clones take 17%. This sequence joins TRBV2 and TRBJ1-1; D gene uncertain. Source material: blood. This clonotype was obtained from a man aged 50 to 59 in good health. CDR3 sequence (DNA): TGTGCCAGCAAGGGCAGCATGAACACTGAAGCTTTCTTT. Its translation: CASKGSMNTEAFF. The variable domain in full, with the rest retrieved from reference TRBV2 and TRBJ1-1, is EPEVTQTPSHQVTQMGQEVILRCVPISNHLYFYWYRQILGQKVEFLVSFYNNEISEKSEIFDDQFSVERPDGSNFTLKIRSTKLEDSAMYFCASKGSMNTEAFFGQGTRLTVV.